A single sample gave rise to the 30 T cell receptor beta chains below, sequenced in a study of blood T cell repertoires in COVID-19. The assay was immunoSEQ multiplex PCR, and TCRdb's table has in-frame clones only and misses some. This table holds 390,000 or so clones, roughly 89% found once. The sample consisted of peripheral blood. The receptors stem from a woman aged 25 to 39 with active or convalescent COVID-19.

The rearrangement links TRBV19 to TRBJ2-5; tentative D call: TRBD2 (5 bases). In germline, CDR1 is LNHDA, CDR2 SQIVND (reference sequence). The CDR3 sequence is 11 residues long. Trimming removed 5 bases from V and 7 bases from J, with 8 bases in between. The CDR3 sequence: CASSGEGTQYF. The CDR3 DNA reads TGTGCCAGTAGTGGAGAGGGGACCCAGTACTTC.

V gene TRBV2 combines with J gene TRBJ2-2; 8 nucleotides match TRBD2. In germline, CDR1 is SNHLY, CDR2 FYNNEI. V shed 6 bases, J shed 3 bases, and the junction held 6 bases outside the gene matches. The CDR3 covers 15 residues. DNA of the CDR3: TGTGCCAGCAGGGATACTAGCGGCTACACCGGGGAGCTGTTTTTT. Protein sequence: CASRDTSGYTGELFF.

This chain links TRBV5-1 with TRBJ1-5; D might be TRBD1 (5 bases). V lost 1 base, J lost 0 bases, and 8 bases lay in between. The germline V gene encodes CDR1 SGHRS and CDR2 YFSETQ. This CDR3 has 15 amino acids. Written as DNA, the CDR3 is TGCGCCAGCAGCTTGCGGGGGGATAGCAATCAGCCCCAGCATTTT. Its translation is CASSLRGDSNQPQHF.

The CDR3 DNA is TGTGCCAGCAGCGTATCGAGCGGTGCGGATACGCAGTATTTT. It specifies CASSVSSGADTQYF. The rearrangement links TRBV9 to TRBJ2-3; perhaps TRBD2 as D (5 bases). CDR3 length: 14 amino acids. Trimming took off 1 base at V and 6 bases at J, with 12 bases between the two ends. The V gene's germline CDR1 is SGDLS and CDR2 YYNGEE.

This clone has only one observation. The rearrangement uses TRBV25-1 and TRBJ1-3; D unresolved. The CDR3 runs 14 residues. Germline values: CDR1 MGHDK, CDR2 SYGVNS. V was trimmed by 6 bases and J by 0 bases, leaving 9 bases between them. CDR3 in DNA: TGTGCCAGCAGCTCCCTTAGCTCTGGAAACACCATATATTTT. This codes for CASSSLSSGNTIYF.

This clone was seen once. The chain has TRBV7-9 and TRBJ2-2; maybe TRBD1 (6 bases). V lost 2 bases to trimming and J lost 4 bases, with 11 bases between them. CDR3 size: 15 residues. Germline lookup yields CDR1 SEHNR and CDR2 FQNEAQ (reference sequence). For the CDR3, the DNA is TGTGCCAGCAGCTTAATGGGGGCAGGCACCGGGGAGCTGTTTTTT. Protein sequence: CASSLMGAGTGELFF. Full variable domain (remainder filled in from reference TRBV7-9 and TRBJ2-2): DTGVSQNPRHKITKRGQNVTFRCDPISEHNRLYWYRQTLGQGPEFLTYFQNEAQLEKSRLLSDRFSAERPKGSFSTLEIQRTEQGDSAMYLCASSLMGAGTGELFFGEGSRLTVL.

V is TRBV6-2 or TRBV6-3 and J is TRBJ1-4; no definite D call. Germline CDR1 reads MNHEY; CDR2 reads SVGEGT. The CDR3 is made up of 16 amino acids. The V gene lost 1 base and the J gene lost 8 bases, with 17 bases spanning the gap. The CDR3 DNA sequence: TGTGCCAGCAGTTACTTCACGCTCGGGGATTGGGAAAAACTGTTTTTT. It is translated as CASSYFTLGDWEKLFF.

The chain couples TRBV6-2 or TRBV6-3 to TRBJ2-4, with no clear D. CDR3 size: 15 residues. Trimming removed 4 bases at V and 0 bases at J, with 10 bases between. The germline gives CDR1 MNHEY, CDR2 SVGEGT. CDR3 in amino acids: CASSFNLLAKNIQYF. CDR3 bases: TGTGCCAGCAGTTTTAATCTCCTAGCCAAAAACATTCAGTACTTC.

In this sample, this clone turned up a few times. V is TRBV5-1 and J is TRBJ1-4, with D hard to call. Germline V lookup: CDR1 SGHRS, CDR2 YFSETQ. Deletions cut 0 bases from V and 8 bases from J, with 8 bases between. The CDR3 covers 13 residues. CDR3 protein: CASSLAGREKLFF. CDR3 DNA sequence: TGCGCCAGCAGCTTGGCCGGTCGAGAAAAACTGTTTTTT.

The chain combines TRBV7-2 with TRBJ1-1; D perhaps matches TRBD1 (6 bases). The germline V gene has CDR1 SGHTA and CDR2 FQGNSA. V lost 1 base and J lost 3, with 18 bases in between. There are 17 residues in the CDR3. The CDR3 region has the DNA TGTGCCAGCAGCTTAGAGATCCTTGGGCAGGGGTACACTGAAGCTTTCTTT. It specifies CASSLEILGQGYTEAFF.

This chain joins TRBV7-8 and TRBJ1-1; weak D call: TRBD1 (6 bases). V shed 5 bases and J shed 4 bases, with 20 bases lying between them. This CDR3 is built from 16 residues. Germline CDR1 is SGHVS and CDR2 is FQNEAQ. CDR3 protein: CASSNRTGSEGTEAFF. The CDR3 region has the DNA TGTGCCAGCAGCAACCGAACAGGGTCCGAGGGCACTGAAGCTTTCTTT. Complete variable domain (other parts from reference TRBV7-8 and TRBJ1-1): GAGVSQSPRYKVAKRGQDVALRCDPISGHVSLFWYQQALGQGPEFLTYFQNEAQLDKSGLPSDRFFAERPEGSVSTLKIQRTQQEDSAVYLCASSNRTGSEGTEAFFGQGTRLTVV.

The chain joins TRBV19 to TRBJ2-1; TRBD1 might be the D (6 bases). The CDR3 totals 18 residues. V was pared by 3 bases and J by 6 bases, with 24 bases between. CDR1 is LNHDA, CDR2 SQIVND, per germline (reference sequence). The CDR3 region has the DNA TGTGCCAGTAGTATGGGCGCCAGGGGCCGAGGAGGAACCAATGAGCAGTTCTTC. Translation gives CASSMGARGRGGTNEQFF.

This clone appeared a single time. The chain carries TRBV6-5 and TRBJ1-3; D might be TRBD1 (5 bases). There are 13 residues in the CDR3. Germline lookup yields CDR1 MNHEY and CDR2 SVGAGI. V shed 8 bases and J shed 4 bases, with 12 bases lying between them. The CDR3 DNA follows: TGTGCCAGCCGTTTCAGGGCAGGAAACACCATATATTTT. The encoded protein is CASRFRAGNTIYF.

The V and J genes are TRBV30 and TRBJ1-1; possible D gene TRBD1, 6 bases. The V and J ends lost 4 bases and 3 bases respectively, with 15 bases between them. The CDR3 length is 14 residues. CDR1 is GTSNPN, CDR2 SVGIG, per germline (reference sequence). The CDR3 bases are TGTGCCTGGAATTCGGGGGGCGTGGACACTGAAGCTTTCTTT. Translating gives CAWNSGGVDTEAFF.

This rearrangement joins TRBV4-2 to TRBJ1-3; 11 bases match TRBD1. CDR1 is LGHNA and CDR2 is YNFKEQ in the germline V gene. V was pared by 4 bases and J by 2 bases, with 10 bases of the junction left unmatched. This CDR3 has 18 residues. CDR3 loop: CASSLLLGTGGTGNTIYF. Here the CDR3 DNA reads TGTGCCAGCAGCCTTCTCTTAGGGACAGGGGGGACTGGAAACACCATATATTTT.

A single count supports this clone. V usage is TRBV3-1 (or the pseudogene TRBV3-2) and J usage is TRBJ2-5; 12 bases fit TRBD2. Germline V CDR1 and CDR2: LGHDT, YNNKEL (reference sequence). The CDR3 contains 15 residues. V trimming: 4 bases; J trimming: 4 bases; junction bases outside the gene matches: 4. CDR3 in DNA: TGTGCCAGCAGCCCCAGACTAGCGGGGGTAGAGACCCAGTACTTC. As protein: CASSPRLAGVETQYF.

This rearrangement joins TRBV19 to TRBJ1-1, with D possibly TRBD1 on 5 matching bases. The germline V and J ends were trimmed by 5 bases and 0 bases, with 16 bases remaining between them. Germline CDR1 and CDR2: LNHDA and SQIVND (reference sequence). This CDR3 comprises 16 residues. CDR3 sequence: CASSPVGGRMNTEAFF. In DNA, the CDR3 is TGTGCCAGTAGTCCCGTGGGGGGTAGAATGAACACTGAAGCTTTCTTT.

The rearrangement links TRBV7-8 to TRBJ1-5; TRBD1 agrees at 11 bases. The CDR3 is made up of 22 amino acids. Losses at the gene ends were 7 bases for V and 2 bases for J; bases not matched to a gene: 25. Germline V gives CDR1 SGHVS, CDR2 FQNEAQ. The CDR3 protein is CASTISIGQGAPGGIRNQPQHF. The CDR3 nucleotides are TGTGCCAGCACCATTTCAATCGGACAGGGGGCTCCTGGGGGAATTCGCAATCAGCCCCAGCATTTT.

The CDR3 DNA reads as TGTGCCAGCAGCCAAGGGGACACACTCTTGAGGACTGAAGCTTTCTTT. It yields the protein CASSQGDTLLRTEAFF. The V gene is TRBV14, the J gene TRBJ1-1; TRBD1 might be the D (6 bases). CDR1 and CDR2 from the germline V gene are SGHDN and FVKESK. The CDR3 covers 16 residues. V lost 1 base, J lost 5 bases, and 17 bases lay in between.

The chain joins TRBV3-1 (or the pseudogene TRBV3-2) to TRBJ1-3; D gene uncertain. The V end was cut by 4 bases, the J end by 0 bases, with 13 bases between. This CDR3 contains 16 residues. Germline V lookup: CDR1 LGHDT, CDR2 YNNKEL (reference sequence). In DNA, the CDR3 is TGTGCCAGCAGCCGAGGCGACTTTGACTCTGGAAACACCATATATTTT. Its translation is CASSRGDFDSGNTIYF.

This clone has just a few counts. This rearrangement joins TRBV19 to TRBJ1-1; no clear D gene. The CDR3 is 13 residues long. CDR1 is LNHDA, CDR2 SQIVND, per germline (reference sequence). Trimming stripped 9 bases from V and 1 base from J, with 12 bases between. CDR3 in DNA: TGTGCCAGGTCTGTAGAGAGGAACACTGAAGCTTTCTTT. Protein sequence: CARSVERNTEAFF.

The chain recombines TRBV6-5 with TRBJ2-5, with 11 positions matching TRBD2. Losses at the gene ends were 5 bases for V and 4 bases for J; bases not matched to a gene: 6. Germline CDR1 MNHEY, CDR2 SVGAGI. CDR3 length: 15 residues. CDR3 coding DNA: TGTGCCAGCAGTCCCTGGACTAGCGGGCTAGAGACCCAGTACTTC. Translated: CASSPWTSGLETQYF.

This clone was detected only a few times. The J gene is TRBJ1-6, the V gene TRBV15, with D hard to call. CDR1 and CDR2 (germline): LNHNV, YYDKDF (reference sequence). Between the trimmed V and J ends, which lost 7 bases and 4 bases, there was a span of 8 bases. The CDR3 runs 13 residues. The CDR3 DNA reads TGTGCCACCACACGAGCTTATAATTCACCCCTCCACTTT. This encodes CATTRAYNSPLHF.

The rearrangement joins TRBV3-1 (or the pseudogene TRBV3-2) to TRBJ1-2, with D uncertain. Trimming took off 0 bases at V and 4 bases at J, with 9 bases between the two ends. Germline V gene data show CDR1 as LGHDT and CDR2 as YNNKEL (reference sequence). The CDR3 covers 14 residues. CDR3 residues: CASSQESGVYGYTF. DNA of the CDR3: TGTGCCAGCAGCCAAGAATCCGGGGTCTATGGCTACACCTTC.

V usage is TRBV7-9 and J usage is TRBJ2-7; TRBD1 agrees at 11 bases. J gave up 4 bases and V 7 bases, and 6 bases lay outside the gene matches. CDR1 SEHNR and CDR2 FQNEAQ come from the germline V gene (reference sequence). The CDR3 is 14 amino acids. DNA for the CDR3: TGTGCCAGCACCCCAGGACAGGGGGCTTACGAGCAGTACTTC. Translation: CASTPGQGAYEQYF.

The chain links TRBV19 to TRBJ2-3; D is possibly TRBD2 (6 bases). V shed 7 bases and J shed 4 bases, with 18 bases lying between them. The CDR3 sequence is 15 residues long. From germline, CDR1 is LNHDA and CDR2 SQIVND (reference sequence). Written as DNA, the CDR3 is TGTGCCAGTACCCGAGGCGGGGCATCATCAGATACGCAGTATTTT. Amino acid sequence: CASTRGGASSDTQYF.

The CDR3 loop reads CASSLVTGTRDLYGYTF. The CDR3 DNA sequence: TGTGCCAGCAGCTTGGTTACCGGGACAAGGGACCTATATGGCTACACCTTC. The chain employs TRBV5-8 and TRBJ1-2; TRBD1 is a possible D gene (6 bases). The CDR3 is 17 amino acids. V dropped 0 bases and J dropped 5 bases, with 20 bases sitting between them. Germline CDR1 is SGHTS and CDR2 is YDEGEE.

CDR3 in amino acids: CASSFDPQGTEAFF. CDR3 bases: TGTGCCAGCAGCTTCGACCCCCAGGGGACTGAAGCTTTCTTT. This sequence joins TRBV11-2 and TRBJ1-1; D might be TRBD1 (6 bases). This CDR3 is 14 amino acids long. Germline CDR1 SGHAT, CDR2 FQNNGV. V was cut by 3 bases and J by 5 bases, with 13 bases left in between.

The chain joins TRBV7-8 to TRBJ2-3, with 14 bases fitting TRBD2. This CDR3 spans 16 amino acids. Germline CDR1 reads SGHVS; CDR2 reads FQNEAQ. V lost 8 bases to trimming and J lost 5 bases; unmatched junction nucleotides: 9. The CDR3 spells CASLRTSGGQVDTQYF. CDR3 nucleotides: TGTGCCAGCCTGCGGACTAGCGGGGGGCAGGTAGATACGCAGTATTTT.

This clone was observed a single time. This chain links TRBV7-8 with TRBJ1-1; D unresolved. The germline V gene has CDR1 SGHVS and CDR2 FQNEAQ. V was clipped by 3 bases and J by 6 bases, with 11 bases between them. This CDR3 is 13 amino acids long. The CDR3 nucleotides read TGTGCCAGCAGCTTGGGTTTGAGGGCTGAAGCTTTCTTT. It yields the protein CASSLGLRAEAFF.